This TCR beta chain was retrieved from a study of blood T cell repertoires in COVID-19. Study background: Researchers got acute and convalescent COVID-19 samples from the United States, Italy and Spain. The analysed material was cDNA or gDNA that came from T cells, B-cell-depleted T cells, or PBMCs.

Trimming stripped 5 bases from V and 3 bases from J, with 10 bases between. Germline CDR1 reads SGHTA; CDR2 reads FQGTGA. The CDR3 is 13 amino acids. How the authors handled the data: Quantification of nucleated cells was approximated via reference gene primer amplification. The data were produced by immunoSEQ multiplex PCR, yet TCRdb's version contains in-frame clones alone and is incomplete. V, J and clone size derive from that table, while D and trimming were established from the DNA sequence. Seen here are around 140,000 clones, 82% observed once, and the top ten hold around 15%. The chain combines TRBV7-3 with TRBJ1-1; D may be TRBD1 (5 bases). Sequenced material: peripheral blood. The TCR comes from a human donor with acute or convalescent COVID-19. The donor label of this sample is uncertain. DNA for the CDR3: TGTGCCAGCAGCCCCCGGGGGTACACTGAAGCTTTCTTT. Translation gives CASSPRGYTEAFF.